These T cell receptor beta chains were read from a single sample in a study of blood T cells in healthy people across ages. Using its own MiXCR run on the 5' RACE reads, TCRdb lists one record per CDR3 protein. This table has roughly 800,000 distinct CDR3 sequences, about 48% appearing once. The sample was blood. The receptors were sampled from a man aged 80 or over in good health. Both conserved end residues are part of each CDR3. A D gene is named only where the DNA matches it firmly. The size of a clone is reported for some rows only, either as once, few or many, or as a class for expanded clones.

d_call,cdr3_length,j_call,clone_size,v_call,cdr3_aa,cdr3_nt
NA,15,TRBJ2-7,NA,TRBV25-1,CASSSDRAFPYEQYF,TGTGCCAGCAGTTCGGACAGAGCCTTTCCCTACGAGCAGTACTTC
NA,15,TRBJ2-7,NA,TRBV7-2,CASSSGLPTRYEQYF,TGTGCCAGCAGCTCCGGGCTACCGACTCGTTACGAGCAGTACTTC
TRBD2,15,TRBJ2-1,NA,TRBV3-1,CASSPGLAGFNGQFF,TGTGCCAGCAGCCCTGGACTAGCGGGATTTAATGGGCAGTTCTTC
NA,13,TRBJ2-7,few,TRBV7-2,CASSVVRGYEQYF,TGTGCCAGCAGCGTAGTACGGGGCTACGAGCAGTACTTC
NA,14,TRBJ1-1,NA,TRBV3-1,CASSHPGKGTEAFF,TGTGCCAGCAGCCACCCAGGGAAGGGAACTGAAGCTTTCTTT
NA,13,TRBJ2-6,NA,TRBV18,CASSPTGPEYLTF,TGTGCCAGCTCACCAACAGGGCCTGAATACTTGACTTTC
TRBD2,20,TRBJ2-5,NA,TRBV15,CATSRDPGTSGMKLQETQYF,TGTGCCACCAGCAGAGATCCAGGGACTAGCGGGATGAAGCTACAAGAGACCCAGTACTTC
NA,12,TRBJ2-3,few,TRBV29-1,CSVESGAGYAYF,TGCAGCGTTGAGTCCGGGGCCGGATACGCGTATTTT
TRBD2,15,TRBJ2-1,few,TRBV2,CASSPKTSGSNEQFF,TGTGCCAGCAGCCCGAAGACTAGCGGTAGCAATGAGCAGTTCTTC
NA,15,TRBJ1-2,NA,TRBV4-2,CASSQQPPGEYGYTF,TGTGCCAGCAGCCAACAACCGCCAGGCGAGTATGGCTACACCTTC
NA,16,TRBJ1-6,NA,TRBV2,CASFSGASSYNSPLHF,TGTGCCAGCTTCTCAGGGGCGAGCTCCTATAATTCACCCCTCCACTTT
NA,12,TRBJ2-7,NA,TRBV5-1,CASRQESYEQYF,TGCGCCAGCAGGCAGGAGTCCTACGAGCAGTACTTC
TRBD2,16,TRBJ2-3,NA,TRBV7-6,CASSLGLAGNTDTQYF,TGTGCCAGCAGCTTAGGACTAGCGGGGAACACAGATACGCAGTATTTT
NA,15,TRBJ1-1,NA,TRBV10-1,CASSEQGKENTEAFF,TGCGCCAGCAGTGAGCAGGGCAAAGAGAACACTGAAGCTTTCTTT
NA,14,TRBJ2-4,few,TRBV29-1,CSASGWLAKNIQYF,TGCAGCGCATCCGGGTGGCTGGCCAAAAACATTCAGTACTTC
TRBD2,12,TRBJ2-1,NA,TRBV10-2,CASGTSSYEQFF,TGCGCCAGCGGGACTAGCAGCTACGAGCAGTTCTTC
TRBD2,17,TRBJ2-3,few,TRBV4-2,CASTLREGLGYTDTQYF,TGTGCCAGCACCCTTCGGGAGGGACTAGGATACACAGATACGCAGTATTTT
NA,15,TRBJ2-3,few,TRBV7-2,CASSPQIPSTDTQYF,TGTGCCAGCAGCCCACAGATACCTAGCACAGATACGCAGTATTTT
NA,15,TRBJ2-3,NA,TRBV12-3/TRBV12-4,CASRGFVQDSDTQYF,TGTGCCAGCAGGGGATTCGTGCAGGATTCAGATACGCAGTATTTT
TRBD1,14,TRBJ2-3,NA,TRBV7-2,CASSLDRGADTQYF,TGTGCCAGCAGCTTAGACAGGGGGGCAGATACGCAGTATTTT
NA,13,TRBJ2-3,NA,TRBV7-3,CASSPIGTSTQYF,TGTGCCAGCAGCCCCATCGGGACTTCTACGCAGTATTTT
NA,16,TRBJ1-4,NA,TRBV5-1,CASSLEGWIGGEKLFF,TGCGCCAGCAGCTTGGAAGGGTGGATCGGAGGTGAAAAACTGTTTTTT
TRBD1,14,TRBJ1-2,few,TRBV3-1,CASSPSGTGYGYTF,TGTGCCAGCAGCCCGTCCGGGACAGGCTATGGCTACACCTTC
NA,12,TRBJ2-7,NA,TRBV20-1,CRARRDSYEQYF,TGCAGGGCTAGACGGGACTCCTACGAGCAGTACTTC
NA,13,TRBJ2-5,NA,TRBV6-5,CASSPAGTETQYF,TGTGCCAGCAGCCCCGCGGGGACCGAGACCCAGTACTTC
TRBD1,13,TRBJ2-1,NA,TRBV29-1,CSVDVSGGNEQFF,TGCAGCGTTGATGTGTCAGGGGGAAATGAGCAGTTCTTC
NA,14,TRBJ2-7,NA,TRBV5-1,CASSLVAGADEQYF,TGTGCCAGCAGCTTGGTGGCAGGAGCAGACGAGCAGTACTTC
NA,17,TRBJ2-1,NA,TRBV4-2,CASSQDRTAGPYNEQFF,TGTGCCAGCAGCCAAGATCGGACGGCGGGACCCTACAATGAGCAGTTCTTC
TRBD1,16,TRBJ2-4,NA,TRBV7-6,CASSPQTGGEGNIQYF,TGTGCCAGCAGCCCCCAGACAGGGGGCGAGGGAAACATTCAGTACTTC
TRBD2,17,TRBJ2-1,NA,TRBV12-5,CASGRVSGTPSYNEQFF,TGTGCTAGTGGCCGAGTTAGCGGGACCCCTTCCTACAATGAGCAGTTCTTC
TRBD1,14,TRBJ2-3,NA,TRBV18,CASSRETGPRYAYF,TGTGCCAGCTCACGGGAGACAGGGCCCAGATACGCGTATTTT
TRBD1,15,TRBJ2-5,few,TRBV7-3,CASSSQGGLQETQYF,TGTGCCAGCAGCTCACAGGGGGGCCTACAAGAGACCCAGTACTTC
TRBD2,17,TRBJ2-3,few,TRBV6-2/TRBV6-3,CASSSLGLAGAYRYAYF,TGTGCCAGCAGTTCCCTCGGACTAGCGGGAGCTTACAGATACGCGTATTTT